The clone carrying this T cell receptor beta chain has more than one count but fewer than ten. Its specificity is not known. The CDR3 covers 16 residues. Germline V CDR1 and CDR2: KGHSH, LQKENI. V lost 3 bases and J lost 4, with 13 bases in between. This sample was included in a study of beta chain features in type 1 diabetes. General study results and limits: Significant though moderate, a shortening of TCRB CDR3s appeared in all four CD4+ subsets of Type 1 diabetes patients.

cDNA synthesis used the whole RNA isolate, giving expressed TCRB sequences. The repertoire was sequenced with immunoSEQ multiplex PCR; TCRdb's copy has only in-frame clones and lacks some. The repertoire holds about 160,000 clones, with roughly 10% as singletons. V gene TRBV18 combines with J gene TRBJ2-6; a weak D match, TRBD2 (6 bases). Sequencing used central memory CD4+ T cells from blood. The TCR comes from a young woman with type 1 diabetes. CDR3 DNA sequence: TGTGCCAGCTCACCGGAGCCGGCGGGAGGGGCCAACGTCCTGACTTTC. Amino acid sequence: CASSPEPAGGANVLTF.